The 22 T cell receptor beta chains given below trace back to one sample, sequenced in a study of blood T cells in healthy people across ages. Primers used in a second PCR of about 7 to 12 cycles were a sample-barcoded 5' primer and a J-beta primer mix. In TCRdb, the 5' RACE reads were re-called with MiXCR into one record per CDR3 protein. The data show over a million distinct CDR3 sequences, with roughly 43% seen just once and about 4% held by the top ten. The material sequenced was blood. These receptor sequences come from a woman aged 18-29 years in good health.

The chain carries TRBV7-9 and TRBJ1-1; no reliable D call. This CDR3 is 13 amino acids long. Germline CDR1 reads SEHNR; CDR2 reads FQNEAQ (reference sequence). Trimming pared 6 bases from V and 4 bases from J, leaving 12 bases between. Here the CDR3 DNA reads TGTGCCAGCAGAGAGAGGAGGGTCACTGAAGCTTTCTTT. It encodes CASRERRVTEAFF.

CDR3 amino acids: CASSSPGTSSYEQYF. In DNA form, the CDR3 reads TGTGCCAGCAGTTCTCCCGGGACTAGCTCCTACGAGCAGTACTTC. This chain joins TRBV28 and TRBJ2-7, with 8 bases aligning to TRBD2. Germline assignment: CDR1 MDHEN and CDR2 SYDVKM. V trimming: 4 bases; J trimming: 0 bases; junction bases outside the gene matches: 5. This CDR3 contains 15 residues.

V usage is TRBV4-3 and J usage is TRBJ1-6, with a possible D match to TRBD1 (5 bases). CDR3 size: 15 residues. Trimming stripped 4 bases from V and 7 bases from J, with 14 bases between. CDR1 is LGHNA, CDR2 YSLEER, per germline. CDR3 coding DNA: TGCGCCAGCAGCCGAATCGGGGGGAGCAATTCACCCCTCCACTTT. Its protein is CASSRIGGSNSPLHF.

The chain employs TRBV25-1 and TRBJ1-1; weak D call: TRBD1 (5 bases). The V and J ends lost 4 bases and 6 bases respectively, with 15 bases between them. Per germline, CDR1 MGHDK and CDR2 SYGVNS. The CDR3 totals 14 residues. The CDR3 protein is CASSVEGLSAEAFF. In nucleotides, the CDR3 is TGTGCCAGCAGTGTGGAGGGGCTTTCCGCTGAAGCTTTCTTT.

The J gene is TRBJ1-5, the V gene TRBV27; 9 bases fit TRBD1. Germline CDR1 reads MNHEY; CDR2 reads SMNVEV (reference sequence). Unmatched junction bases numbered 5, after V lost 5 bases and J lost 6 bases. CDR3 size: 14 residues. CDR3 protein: CASSVTGGGQPQHF. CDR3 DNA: TGTGCCAGCAGTGTGACAGGGGGTGGTCAGCCCCAGCATTTT.

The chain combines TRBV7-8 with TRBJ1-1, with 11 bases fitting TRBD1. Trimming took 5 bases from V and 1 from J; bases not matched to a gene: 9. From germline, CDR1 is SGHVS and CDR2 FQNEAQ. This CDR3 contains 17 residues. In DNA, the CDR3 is TGTGCCAGCAGCGACCGGGACAGGGGGTTAGGGAACACTGAAGCTTTCTTT. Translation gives CASSDRDRGLGNTEAFF.

In DNA, the CDR3 is TGTGCCAGCAGTTTATTACTAGCGGGGTTCCTTAACGGGGAGCTGTTTTTT. It yields the protein CASSLLLAGFLNGELFF. The V gene is TRBV27, the J gene TRBJ2-2; 10 bases map to TRBD2. The CDR3 length is 17 residues. After removal of 1 base from V and 7 bases from J, the junction contained 9 bases not matched to a gene. Germline V CDR1 and CDR2: MNHEY, SMNVEV (reference sequence).

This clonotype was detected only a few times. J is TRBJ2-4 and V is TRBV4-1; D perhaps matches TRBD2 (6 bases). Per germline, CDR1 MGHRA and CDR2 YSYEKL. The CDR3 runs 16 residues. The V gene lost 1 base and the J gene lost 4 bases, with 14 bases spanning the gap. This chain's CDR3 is CASSQVPGLTKNIQYF. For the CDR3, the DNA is TGCGCCAGCAGCCAAGTTCCAGGACTAACAAAAAACATTCAGTACTTC.

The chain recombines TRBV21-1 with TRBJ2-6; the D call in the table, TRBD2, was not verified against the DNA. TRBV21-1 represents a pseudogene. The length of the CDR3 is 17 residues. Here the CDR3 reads CASSKRDTLPGANVLTF. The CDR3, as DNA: TGTGCCAGCAGCAAGAGGGATACCCTCCCTGGGGCCAACGTCCTGACTTTC.

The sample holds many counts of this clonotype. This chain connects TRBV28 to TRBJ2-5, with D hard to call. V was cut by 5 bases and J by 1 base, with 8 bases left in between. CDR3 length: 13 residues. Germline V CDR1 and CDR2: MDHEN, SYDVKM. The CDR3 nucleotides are TGTGCCAGCAGTGATTCCAGCCAAGAGACCCAGTACTTC. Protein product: CASSDSSQETQYF.

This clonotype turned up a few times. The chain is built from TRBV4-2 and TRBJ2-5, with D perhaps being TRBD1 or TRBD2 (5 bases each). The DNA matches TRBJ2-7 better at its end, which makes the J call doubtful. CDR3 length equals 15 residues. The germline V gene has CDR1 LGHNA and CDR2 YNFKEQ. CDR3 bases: TGTGCCAGCAGCCAAGATCGGGACGGGACCTACGAGCAGTACTTC. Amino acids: CASSQDRDGTYEQYF.

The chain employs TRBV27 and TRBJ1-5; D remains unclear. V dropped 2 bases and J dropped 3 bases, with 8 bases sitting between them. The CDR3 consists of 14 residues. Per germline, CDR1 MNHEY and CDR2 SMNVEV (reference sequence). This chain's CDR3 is CASSLTQFNQPQHF. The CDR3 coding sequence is TGTGCCAGCAGTTTAACACAGTTCAATCAGCCCCAGCATTTT.

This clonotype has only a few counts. This CDR3 is CASSYQGTEKLFF. DNA of the CDR3: TGTGCCAGCAGTTACCAGGGGACTGAAAAACTGTTTTTT. V and J are TRBV6-5 and TRBJ1-4, with D tentatively TRBD1 (6 bases). The CDR3 runs to 13 residues. The V gene lost 2 bases and the J gene lost 7 bases, with 8 bases spanning the gap. The germline V gene has CDR1 MNHEY and CDR2 SVGAGI.

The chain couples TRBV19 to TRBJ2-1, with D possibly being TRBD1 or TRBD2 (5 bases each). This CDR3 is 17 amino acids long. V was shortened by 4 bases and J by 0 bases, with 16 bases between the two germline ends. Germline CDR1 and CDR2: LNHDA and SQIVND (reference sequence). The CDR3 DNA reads TGTGCCAGTAGTAACTTGGGGTCGAGGGGCTCCTACAATGAGCAGTTCTTC. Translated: CASSNLGSRGSYNEQFF.

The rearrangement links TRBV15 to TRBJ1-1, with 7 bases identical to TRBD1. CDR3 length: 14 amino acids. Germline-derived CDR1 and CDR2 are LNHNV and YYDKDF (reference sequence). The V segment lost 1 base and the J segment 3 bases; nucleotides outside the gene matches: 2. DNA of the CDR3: TGTGCCACCAGCAGAGGACAGGGCGACACTGAAGCTTTCTTT. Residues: CATSRGQGDTEAFF.

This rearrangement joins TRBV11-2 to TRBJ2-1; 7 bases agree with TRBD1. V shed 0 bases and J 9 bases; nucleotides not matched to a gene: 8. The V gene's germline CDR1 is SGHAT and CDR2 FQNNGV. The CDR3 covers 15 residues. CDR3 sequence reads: CASSLDVDRIGEQFF. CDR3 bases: TGTGCCAGCAGCTTAGATGTGGACAGGATAGGTGAGCAGTTCTTC.

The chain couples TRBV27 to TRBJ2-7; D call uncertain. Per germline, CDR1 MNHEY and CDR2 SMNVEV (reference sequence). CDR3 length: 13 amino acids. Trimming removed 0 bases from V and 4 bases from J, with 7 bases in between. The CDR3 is CASSLSVKYEQYF. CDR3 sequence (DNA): TGTGCCAGCAGTTTATCGGTGAAATACGAGCAGTACTTC.

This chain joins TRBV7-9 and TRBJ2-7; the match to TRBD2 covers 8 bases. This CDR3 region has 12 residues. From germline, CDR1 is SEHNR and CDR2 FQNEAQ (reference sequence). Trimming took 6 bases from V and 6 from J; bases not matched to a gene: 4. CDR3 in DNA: TGTGCCAGCAGGCAAGCGGGAGCCGAGCAGTACTTC. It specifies CASRQAGAEQYF.

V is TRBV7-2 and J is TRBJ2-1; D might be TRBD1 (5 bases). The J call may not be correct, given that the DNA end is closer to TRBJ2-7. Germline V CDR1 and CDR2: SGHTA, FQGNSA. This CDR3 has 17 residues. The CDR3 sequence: CASSLALRAQSHNEQYF. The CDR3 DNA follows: TGTGCCAGCAGCTTAGCGCTCAGGGCGCAATCCCACAATGAGCAGTACTTC.

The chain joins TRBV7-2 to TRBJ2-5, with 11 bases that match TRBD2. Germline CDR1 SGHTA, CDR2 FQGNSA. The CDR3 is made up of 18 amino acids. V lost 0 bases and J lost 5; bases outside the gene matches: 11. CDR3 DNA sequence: TGTGCCAGCAGCTTAGCGAAAAGTAGCGGGGGGGCGTTGGAGACCCAGTACTTC. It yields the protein CASSLAKSSGGALETQYF.

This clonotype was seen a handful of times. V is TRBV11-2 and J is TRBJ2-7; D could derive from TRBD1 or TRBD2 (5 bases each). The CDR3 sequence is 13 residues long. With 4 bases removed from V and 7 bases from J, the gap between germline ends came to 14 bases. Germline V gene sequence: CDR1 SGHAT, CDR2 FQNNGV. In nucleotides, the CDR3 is TGTGCCAGCAGCTCGCCCGTGGGGGTGGAGCAGTACTTC. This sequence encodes CASSSPVGVEQYF.

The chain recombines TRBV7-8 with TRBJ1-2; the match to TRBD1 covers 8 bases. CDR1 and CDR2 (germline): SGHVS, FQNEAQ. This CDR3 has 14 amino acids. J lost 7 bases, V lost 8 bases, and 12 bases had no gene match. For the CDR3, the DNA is TGTGCCAGCCGGGCCGGGACAGGAGGATCTGGCTACACCTTC. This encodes CASRAGTGGSGYTF.